These T cell receptor beta chains were read from a single sample in a study of identical twins. TCRdb reprocessed the 5' RACE reads with MiXCR, giving one entry per CDR3 protein. Among approximately 890,000 distinct CDR3 sequences, approximately 13% were seen once, and the ten largest hold roughly 1.5%. These data also formed part of another study, on yellow fever vaccine responses in identical twins.

Sequencing input: PBMCs. The receptors stem from a woman between 18 and 30 years old in good health. Both conserved end residues are part of each CDR3. Each record gives: D gene, CDR3 length, clone size, J gene, V gene, CDR3 DNA, CDR3 protein. D genes are given only for firm matches. The size of a clone is reported for some rows only, either as once, few or many, or as a class for expanded clones.

NA | 14 | many | TRBJ2-3 | TRBV25-1 | TGTGCCAGGGAAGAGGTTTCTAGCACAGATACGCAGTATTTT | CAREEVSSTDTQYF
NA | 19 | few | TRBJ2-1 | TRBV11-2 | TGTGCCAGCAGCCGCAAGGGACAAGAAAGCGGGGCGCTTCGTAATGAGCAGTTCTTC | CASSRKGQESGALRNEQFF
NA | 13 | few | TRBJ1-2 | TRBV5-1 | TGCGCCAGCAGCTCCTCAGGGTTCTATGGCTACACCTTC | CASSSSGFYGYTF
NA | 14 | few | TRBJ2-1 | TRBV6-1 | TGTGCCAGCAGTGAACAGGCGAGAGGCAATGAGCAGTTCTTC | CASSEQARGNEQFF
NA | 17 | NA | TRBJ2-6 | TRBV6-5 | TGTGCCAGCAGTTATGCCGGTCCTAGCTCTGGGGCCAACGTCCTGACTTTC | CASSYAGPSSGANVLTF
TRBD2 | 17 | few | TRBJ2-5 | TRBV4-1 | TGCGCCAGCAGCCAAGGGCCTACTAGCGGCCCGCAAGAGACCCAGTACTTC | CASSQGPTSGPQETQYF
NA | 17 | NA | TRBJ2-1 | TRBV4-1 | TGCGCCAGCAGCCAAGGGATAAGCCGCTTGGGCTACAATGAGCAGTTCTTC | CASSQGISRLGYNEQFF
NA | 15 | many | TRBJ1-5 | TRBV5-1 | TGCGCCAGCAGCCCGGGCGGGGAAGGTAGACAGCCCCAGCATTTT | CASSPGGEGRQPQHF
TRBD1 | 15 | few | TRBJ2-7 | TRBV27 | TGTGCCAGCAGTTTACCCGGGACAGCCCGTTCCGAGCAGTACTTC | CASSLPGTARSEQYF
NA | 12 | NA | TRBJ1-4 | TRBV20-1 | TGCAGTGCTGAGGGTTTTGCTGAAAAACTGTTTTTT | CSAEGFAEKLFF
TRBD1 | 15 | NA | TRBJ1-2 | TRBV12-3/TRBV12-4 | TGTGCCAGCAGTTCGGGGACAGGGGCCAGAAATGGCTACACCTTC | CASSSGTGARNGYTF
TRBD2 | 14 | NA | TRBJ2-1 | TRBV20-1 | TGCAGTTCCGAAGGGGCTAGCGGGAGCGATGAGCAGTTCTTC | CSSEGASGSDEQFF
TRBD1 | 14 | few | TRBJ2-5 | TRBV9 | TGTGCCAGCAGCGCATCGACAGGGACGGAGACCCAGTACTTC | CASSASTGTETQYF
TRBD1 | 15 | NA | TRBJ2-3 | TRBV18 | TGTGCCAGCTCACTACAGGGGGCTGTCGCTGATACGCAGTATTTT | CASSLQGAVADTQYF
NA | 19 | NA | TRBJ2-6 | TRBV2 | TGTGCCAGCTGTTTAGAACCCCAGGTCCAGTCGACTGGGGCCAACGTCCTGACTTTC | CASCLEPQVQSTGANVLTF